The 4 T cell receptor beta chains below come from one sample, sequenced in a study of T-cell reconstitution after alpha-beta-depleted transplantation in children. The TCRbeta library incorporated unique molecular identifiers. TCRdb independently ran MiXCR on the PCR reads; one entry per CDR3 protein. Here the sample spans fewer than 700,000 distinct CDR3 sequences, 10% to 15% being singletons. The material was PBMCs, mostly from graft donor cells, obtained 360 days after TCRalphabeta/CD19-depleted stem cell transplant. Receptor source: a male patient between 5 and 17 years old who had a stem cell transplant for acute myeloid leukemia, so the T cells may come from the graft donor.

This chain links TRBV7-9 with TRBJ2-7; tentatively, D is TRBD1 or TRBD2 (5 bases each). CDR3 length equals 14 residues. Germline-derived CDR1 and CDR2 are SEHNR and FQNEAQ (reference sequence). V lost 2 bases and J lost 2, with 10 bases in between. The CDR3 spells CASSLHMGAYEQYF. The CDR3 bases are TGTGCCAGCAGCTTACATATGGGGGCCTACGAGCAGTACTTC.

This clonotype was picked up a small number of times. The rearrangement links TRBV28 to TRBJ2-7; either TRBD1 or TRBD2 may fit D (5 bases each). This CDR3 has 13 residues. The ends were cut back, 6 bases at V and 3 bases at J, with 12 bases in the middle. Germline V lookup: CDR1 MDHEN, CDR2 SYDVKM. The CDR3 region is CASSPGPYYEQYF. The CDR3, as DNA: TGTGCCAGCAGCCCGGGACCCTACTACGAGCAGTACTTC. Full variable domain (missing parts from reference TRBV28 and TRBJ2-7): DVKVTQSSRYLVKRTGEKVFLECVQDMDHENMFWYRQDPGLGLRLIYFSYDVKMKEKGDIPEGYSVSREKKERFSLILESASTNQTSMYLCASSPGPYYEQYFGPGTRLTVT.

This clonotype was recorded a few times. The genes are TRBV24-1 and TRBJ2-3; 7 positions agree with TRBD1. V lost 4 bases to trimming and J lost 3 bases; unmatched junction nucleotides: 9. The length of the CDR3 is 16 residues. Looked up from germline, CDR1 is KGHDR and CDR2 is SFDVKD. The CDR3 protein is CATSDLTGRGTDTQYF. The CDR3 DNA reads TGTGCCACCAGTGACCTGACAGGGAGAGGGACAGATACGCAGTATTTT.

This clonotype was counted many times. The V and J genes are TRBV11-2 and TRBJ1-1; D unclear. The ends were cut back, 2 bases at V and 11 bases at J, with 9 bases in the middle. The germline gives CDR1 SGHAT, CDR2 FQNNGV. This CDR3 spans 11 amino acids. CDR3 DNA sequence: TGTGCCAGCAGCTTATATGACGGGGCTTTCTTT. Protein: CASSLYDGAFF.